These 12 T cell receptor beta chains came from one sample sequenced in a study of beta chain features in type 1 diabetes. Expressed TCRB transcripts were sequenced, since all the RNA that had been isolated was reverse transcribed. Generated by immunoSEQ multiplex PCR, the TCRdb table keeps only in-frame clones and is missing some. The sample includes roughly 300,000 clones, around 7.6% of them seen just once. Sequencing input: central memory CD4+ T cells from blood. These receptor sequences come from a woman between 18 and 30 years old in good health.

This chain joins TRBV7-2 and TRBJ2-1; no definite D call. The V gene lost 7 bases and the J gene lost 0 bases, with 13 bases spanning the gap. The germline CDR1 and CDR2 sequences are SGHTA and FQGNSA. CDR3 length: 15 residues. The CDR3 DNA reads TGTGCCAGCACCCCGAGGTTAGTCTCCTACAATGAGCAGTTCTTC. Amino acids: CASTPRLVSYNEQFF.

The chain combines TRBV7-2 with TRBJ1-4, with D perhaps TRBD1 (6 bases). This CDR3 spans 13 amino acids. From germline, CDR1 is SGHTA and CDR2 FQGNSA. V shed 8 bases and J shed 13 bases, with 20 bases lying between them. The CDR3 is CASSRGGEKTLFF. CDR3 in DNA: TGTGCCAGCTCGAGAGGGGGGGAGAAGACACTGTTTTTT. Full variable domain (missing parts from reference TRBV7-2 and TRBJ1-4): GAGVSQSPSNKVTEKGKDVELRCDPISGHTALYWYRQSLGQGLEFLIYFQGNSAPDKSGLPSDRFSAERTGGSVSTLTIQRTQQEDSAVYLCASSRGGEKTLFFGSGTQLSVL.

The CDR3 coding sequence is TGTGCCAGCAGCTTCCAGGGCAGGGGGAGTGAGCAGTTCTTC. It translates to CASSFQGRGSEQFF. The V call is TRBV11-2, the J call TRBJ2-1; 7 nucleotides match TRBD1. The V gene's germline CDR1 is SGHAT and CDR2 FQNNGV. The V segment lost 3 bases and the J segment 9 bases; nucleotides outside the gene matches: 8. CDR3 length equals 14 residues.

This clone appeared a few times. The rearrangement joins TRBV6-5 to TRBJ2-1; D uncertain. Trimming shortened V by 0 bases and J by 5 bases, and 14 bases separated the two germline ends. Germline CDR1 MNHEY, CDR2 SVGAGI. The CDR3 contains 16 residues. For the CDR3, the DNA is TGTGCCAGCAGTTACTCCGGGCCACGTCCCGACAATGAGCAGTTCTTC. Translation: CASSYSGPRPDNEQFF.

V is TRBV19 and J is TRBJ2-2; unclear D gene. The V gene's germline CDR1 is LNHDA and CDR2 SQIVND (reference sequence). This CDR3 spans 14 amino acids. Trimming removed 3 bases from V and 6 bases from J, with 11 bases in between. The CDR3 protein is CASSMRPRAGELFF. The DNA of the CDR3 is TGTGCCAGTAGTATGAGACCAAGGGCCGGGGAGCTGTTTTTT.

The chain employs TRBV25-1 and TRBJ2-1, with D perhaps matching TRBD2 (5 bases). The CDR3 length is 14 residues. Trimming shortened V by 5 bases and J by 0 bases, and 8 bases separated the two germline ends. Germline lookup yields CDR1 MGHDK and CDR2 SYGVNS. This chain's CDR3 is CASSPSGSYNEQFF. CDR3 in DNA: TGTGCCAGCAGTCCGAGCGGCTCCTACAATGAGCAGTTCTTC.

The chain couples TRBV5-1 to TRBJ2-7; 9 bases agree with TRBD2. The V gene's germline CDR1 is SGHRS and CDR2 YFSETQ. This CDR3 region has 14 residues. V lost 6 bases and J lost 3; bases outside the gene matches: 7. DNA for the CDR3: TGCGCCAGCAACTTTGGGACTAGCAGCTACGAGCAGTACTTC. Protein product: CASNFGTSSYEQYF.

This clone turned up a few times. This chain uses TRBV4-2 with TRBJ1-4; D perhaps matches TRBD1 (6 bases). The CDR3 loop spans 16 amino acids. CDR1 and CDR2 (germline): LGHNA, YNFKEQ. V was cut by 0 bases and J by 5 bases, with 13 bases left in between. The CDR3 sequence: CASSQDGTGLNEKLFF. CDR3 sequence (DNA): TGTGCCAGCAGCCAAGACGGCACAGGGTTGAATGAAAAACTGTTTTTT.

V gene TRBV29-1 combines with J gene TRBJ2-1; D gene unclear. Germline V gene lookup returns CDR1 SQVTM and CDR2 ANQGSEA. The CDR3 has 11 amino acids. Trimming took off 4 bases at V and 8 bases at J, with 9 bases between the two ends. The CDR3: CSVVGYDEQFF. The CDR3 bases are TGCAGCGTTGTAGGGTACGATGAGCAGTTCTTC.

CDR3 region: CASSSSRGAYIQYF. DNA of the CDR3: TGTGCCAGCAGTTCATCTCGGGGGGCGTACATTCAGTACTTC. The chain is built from TRBV28 and TRBJ2-4; weak D call: TRBD2 (7 bases). CDR1 is MDHEN and CDR2 is SYDVKM in the germline V gene. The V and J ends lost 4 bases and 8 bases respectively, with 15 bases between them. This CDR3 comprises 14 residues.

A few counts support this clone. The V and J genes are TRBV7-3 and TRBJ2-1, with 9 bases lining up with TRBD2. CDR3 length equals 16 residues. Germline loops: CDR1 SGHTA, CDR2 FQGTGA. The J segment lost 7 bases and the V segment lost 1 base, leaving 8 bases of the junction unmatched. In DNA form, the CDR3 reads TGTGCCAGCAGCTTAATGGGTGTTGCGGGAGGGAATGAGCAGTTCTTC. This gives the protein CASSLMGVAGGNEQFF.

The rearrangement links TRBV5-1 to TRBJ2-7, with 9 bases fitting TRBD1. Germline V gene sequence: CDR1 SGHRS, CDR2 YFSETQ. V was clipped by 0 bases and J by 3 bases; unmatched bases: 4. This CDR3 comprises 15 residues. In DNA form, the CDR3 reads TGCGCCAGCAGCTTGGACTTGGGACAGGGCTACGAGCAGTACTTC. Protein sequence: CASSLDLGQGYEQYF.